Shown below are 22 T cell receptor beta chains from a single sample sequenced in a study of breast tumors, draining lymph nodes, adjacent tissues. Samples came from axillary lymph nodes draining the breast cancer. TCRdb reprocessed the multiplex PCR reads via MiXCR and lists one record per CDR3 protein. The table has about 100,000 distinct CDR3 sequences, less than 25% seen once; the top ten hold roughly 1.2%. Source material: axillary lymph node tissue. The receptors were gathered from a female donor with breast cancer. Some clones in this sample may be carry-over from other donors' samples.

This clonotype showed up many times. The gene calls are TRBV2 and TRBJ2-7; 7 nucleotides agree with TRBD1. With 6 bases clipped from V and 7 bases from J, the junction kept 6 bases outside the gene matches. The V gene's germline CDR1 is SNHLY and CDR2 FYNNEI. The CDR3 length is 12 residues. As DNA, the CDR3 is TGTGCCAGCAGCTGGACAGGAGGTGAGCAGTACTTC. Its protein product is CASSWTGGEQYF.

The CDR3: CASSVGSTYEQYF. CDR3 DNA: TGTGCCAGCAGTGTCGGATCTACCTACGAGCAGTACTTC. V and J are TRBV6-1 and TRBJ2-7; D remains unclear. CDR3 length equals 13 residues. Trimming removed 4 bases at V and 2 bases at J, with 9 bases between. Germline CDR1 is MNHNS and CDR2 is SASEGT.

This clonotype was detected ten times or more. One end of the junction is discordant with germline, which a read error may explain. This chain uses TRBV3-1 with TRBJ2-7; D remains ambiguous. This CDR3 is built from 12 residues. The germline CDR1 and CDR2 sequences are LGHDT and YNNKEL (reference sequence). Here the CDR3 DNA reads TGTGCCAGCAGCCAACCGGGCTACCGTGGTGTCTTC. This sequence encodes CASSQPGYRGVF.

This clonotype has a single count. At one end the junction does not follow the germline gene, possibly because of a read error. The chain joins TRBV10-3 to TRBJ2-6; 7 positions agree with TRBD1. The germline V gene encodes CDR1 ENHRY and CDR2 SYGVKD. The CDR3 contains 15 residues. This chain's CDR3 is CAMGQLSSGADVLTF. CDR3 sequence (DNA): TGTGCCATGGGACAGCTAAGCTCTGGGGCCGACGTCCTGACTTTC.

This clonotype was counted at least ten times. The chain carries TRBV6-1 and TRBJ1-5; 10 bases fit TRBD1. Trimming cost V 6 bases and J 5 bases; bases outside gene matches: 7. There are 15 residues in the CDR3. The germline gives CDR1 MNHNS, CDR2 SASEGT. CDR3 in DNA: TGTGCCAGCAGGACCCCGGGACAGGGGCATCAGCCCCAGCATTTT. Protein product: CASRTPGQGHQPQHF.

This clonotype was picked up many times. CDR3 sequence (DNA): TGTGCCAGCAGCTCAGGAGCTAATGAAAAACTGTTTTTT. Translation: CASSSGANEKLFF. The gene calls are TRBV5-6 and TRBJ1-4, with unresolved D. Germline values: CDR1 SGHDT, CDR2 YYEEEE. This CDR3 has 13 residues. V gave up 3 bases and J gave up 3 bases, with 6 bases separating them.

This clonotype was counted many times. The chain's CDR3 is CASSFVGWGGNEQFF. As DNA, the CDR3 is TGCGCCAGCAGCTTCGTGGGGTGGGGGGGAAATGAGCAGTTCTTC. V is TRBV5-1 and J is TRBJ2-1; 7 bases agree with TRBD2. The ends lost 2 bases at V and 7 bases at J; junction bases unmatched: 9. Germline V CDR1 and CDR2: SGHRS, YFSETQ. This CDR3 comprises 15 residues.

This clonotype showed up many times. V usage is TRBV7-9 and J usage is TRBJ1-2, with D unresolved. V was pared by 7 bases and J by 4 bases, with 16 bases between. The CDR3 is 14 residues long. From germline, CDR1 is SEHNR and CDR2 FQNEAQ (reference sequence). The CDR3 DNA reads TGTGCCAGCACCCTAGACTTTGGTGGCTATGGCTACACCTTC. Its protein product is CASTLDFGGYGYTF.

The genes are TRBV30 and TRBJ1-4; 9 bases fit TRBD1. The length of the CDR3 is 14 residues. The V and J ends lost 0 bases and 8 bases, in that order; junction bases with no gene match: 4. Germline V CDR1 and CDR2: GTSNPN, SVGIG (reference sequence). CDR3 region: CAWSVRDRAEKLFF. The CDR3 bases are TGTGCCTGGAGTGTACGGGACAGGGCAGAAAAACTGTTTTTT.

Points on this clonotype: With a much larger clone just one base away, this may be a read error. V gene TRBV11-2 combines with J gene TRBJ1-4; 12 bases align to TRBD1. From germline, CDR1 is SGHAT and CDR2 FQNNGV. This CDR3 comprises 18 residues. V lost 5 bases, J lost 3 bases, and 10 bases stayed unmatched. CDR3 region: CASSHGPGQGAPNEKLFF. CDR3 bases: TGTGCCAGCAGCCACGGCCCGGGACAGGGGGCCCCTAATGAAAAACTGTTTTTT.

The chain employs TRBV5-1 and TRBJ1-4; TRBD1 aligns across 12 bases. Germline CDR1 SGHRS, CDR2 YFSETQ. This CDR3 is built from 15 residues. The J segment lost 9 bases and the V segment lost 2 bases, leaving 5 bases of the junction unmatched. The CDR3 DNA is TGCGCCAGCAGCTTTCAGGGACAGGGGGCGAAAAAACTGTTTTTT. It is translated as CASSFQGQGAKKLFF.

The table lists this clonotype with many counts. V is TRBV2 and J is TRBJ2-1, with 9 bases identical to TRBD1. This CDR3 has 17 residues. CDR1 and CDR2 from the germline V gene are SNHLY and FYNNEI. After removal of 5 bases from V and 3 bases from J, the junction contained 11 bases not matched to a gene. The CDR3 loop reads CASSQTGTGFNYNEQFF. The CDR3, as DNA: TGTGCCAGCAGTCAAACCGGGACAGGGTTTAACTACAATGAGCAGTTCTTC.

This clonotype has a count of ten or more. The chain combines TRBV10-3 with TRBJ2-1; tentatively, D is TRBD1 (6 bases). V lost 4 bases and J lost 0, with 10 bases in between. This CDR3 is built from 15 residues. Germline assignment: CDR1 ENHRY and CDR2 SYGVKD. Here the CDR3 reads CAISGGQSSYNEQFF. The CDR3 nucleotides read TGTGCCATCAGTGGTGGACAGAGCTCCTACAATGAGCAGTTCTTC.

In this sample, this clonotype turned up many times. V and J are TRBV5-5 and TRBJ2-3; D could derive from TRBD1 or TRBD2 (5 bases each). Per the germline V gene, CDR1 is SGHKS and CDR2 is YYEKEE (reference sequence). V lost 6 bases to trimming and J lost 3 bases, with 20 bases between them. There are 16 residues in the CDR3. CDR3 coding DNA: TGTGCCAGCACCAAACGAGGGGATGGGGCTACAGATACGCAGTATTTT. This translates into CASTKRGDGATDTQYF.

This clonotype was observed many times. CDR3 amino acids: CASSPGQGSTGELFF. DNA of the CDR3: TGCGCCAGCAGCCCGGGACAGGGCTCCACCGGGGAGCTGTTTTTT. This chain uses TRBV5-1 with TRBJ2-2, with 9 bases matching TRBD1. V trimming: 4 bases; J trimming: 4 bases; junction bases outside the gene matches: 5. Germline CDR1 reads SGHRS; CDR2 reads YFSETQ. CDR3 length: 15 amino acids.

This clonotype was seen repeatedly, ten times or more. V usage is TRBV6-5 and J usage is TRBJ1-2; a possible D gene is TRBD1 (5 bases). The CDR3 extends over 11 amino acids. The V and J ends lost 8 bases and 4 bases respectively, with 8 bases between them. Germline V gives CDR1 MNHEY, CDR2 SVGAGI. This chain's CDR3 is CASGGTYGYTF. CDR3 DNA sequence: TGTGCCAGCGGGGGAACCTATGGCTACACCTTC.

This clonotype showed up many times. This chain connects TRBV5-1 to TRBJ2-7; D call uncertain. Germline CDR1 reads SGHRS; CDR2 reads YFSETQ. The CDR3 has 14 amino acids. With 3 bases removed from V and 4 bases from J, the gap between germline ends came to 14 bases. CDR3 residues: CASSSSGFGYEQYF. The CDR3 DNA reads TGCGCCAGCAGCTCCTCCGGGTTCGGATACGAGCAGTACTTC.

Ten or more counts support this clonotype. The rearrangement links TRBV20-1 to TRBJ1-2; a possible D gene is TRBD1 (6 bases). Germline CDR1 is DFQATT and CDR2 is SNEGSKA (reference sequence). The length of the CDR3 is 14 residues. V was trimmed by 6 bases and J by 2 bases, leaving 16 bases between them. The CDR3 bases are TGCAGTGCCCCCCCCCTCGGGGGCAACTATGGCTACACCTTC. Its translation is CSAPPLGGNYGYTF.

Details on this clonotype: Being one base from a much bigger clone, this may be a read error. This chain uses TRBV6-2 or TRBV6-3 with TRBJ1-2, with a weak D call TRBD1 (5 bases). V dropped 4 bases and J dropped 6 bases, with 12 bases sitting between them. Germline values: CDR1 MNHEY, CDR2 SVGEGT. This CDR3 is built from 13 residues. The chain's CDR3 is CASSSVGLNGYTF. The CDR3 DNA is TGTGCCAGCAGTTCAGTGGGACTCAATGGCTACACCTTC.

This clonotype was observed many times. The chain employs TRBV6-6 and TRBJ2-7; D not certain. This CDR3 is 13 amino acids long. Germline assignment: CDR1 MNHNY and CDR2 SVGAGI (reference sequence). V gave up 6 bases and J gave up 0 bases, with 9 bases separating them. This CDR3 is CASSAGSSYEQYF. In DNA form, the CDR3 reads TGTGCCAGCAGCGCCGGCAGCTCCTACGAGCAGTACTTC.

The CDR3 coding sequence is TGTGCCATCAGTGAGTCCAGCGAGCAGTACTTC. It specifies CAISESSEQYF. This chain uses TRBV10-3 with TRBJ2-7; unclear D gene. Germline assignment: CDR1 ENHRY and CDR2 SYGVKD. V was pared by 0 bases and J by 6 bases, with 3 bases between. CDR3 length: 11 amino acids.

This clonotype came up a few times. The chain couples TRBV19 to TRBJ2-1; perhaps TRBD1 as D (5 bases). The V end lost 11 bases, the J end lost 0 bases, and 11 bases lay between the germline ends. Germline values: CDR1 LNHDA, CDR2 SQIVND (reference sequence). This CDR3 contains 13 residues. CDR3: CALKGHSYNEQFF. Here the CDR3 DNA reads TGTGCCCTGAAGGGGCACTCCTACAATGAGCAGTTCTTC.